What follows is one T cell receptor (beta chain) and its context. What it binds is unknown. The source of the sample is a study of STAT5B mutations in CD4+ large granular lymphocyte leukemia. TCRdb's copy holds only in-frame clones and misses some; the assay was immunoSEQ multiplex PCR. The sample shows tens of thousands of clones, 81% of them seen only once. Controls came from buffy coats of healthy blood donors. CDR1 is SGHRS and CDR2 is YFSETQ in the germline V gene. CDR3 length equals 13 residues. V trimming: 6 bases; J trimming: 3 bases; junction bases outside the gene matches: 2. Study conclusions and caveats: 8/27 top patient clones versus 2/35 control clones were TRBV06-family.

This clonotype originated in a human donor in good health. The rearrangement uses TRBV5-1 and TRBJ2-5; TRBD2 agrees at 10 bases. Sample: CD4+ T cells from blood buffy coats. CDR3 nucleotide sequence: TGCGCCAGCAATCTAGCGGGAGAAGAGACCCAGTACTTC. The encoded protein is CASNLAGEETQYF.